The 31 T cell receptor beta chains below come from one sample, sequenced in a study of cytomegalovirus exposure and HLA in healthy donors. Amplification used 60 Vbeta primers and 13 Jbeta primers. The protocol was immunoSEQ multiplex PCR, while the TCRdb copy is restricted to in-frame clones and leaves out a portion. The sample holds around 300,000 clones, about 90% seen once. Sequenced: PBMCs. The receptors were sampled from a woman aged 18-29 years in good health and CMV-seronegative.

This chain uses TRBV18 with TRBJ2-7, with TRBD1 matching over 7 bases. Germline assignment: CDR1 KGHSH and CDR2 LQKENI. The CDR3 has 11 residues. Trimming took 3 bases from V and 7 from J; bases not matched to a gene: 0. The CDR3 is CASSPDREQYF. The CDR3 DNA reads TGTGCCAGCTCACCGGACAGGGAGCAGTACTTC.

CDR3 in DNA: TGTGCCAGTATGCCTCCACGGGGGGGGAACACCGGGGAGCTGTTTTTT. It codes for CASMPPRGGNTGELFF. The chain combines TRBV19 with TRBJ2-2; the match to TRBD2 covers 8 bases. The ends lost 7 bases at V and 1 base at J; junction bases unmatched: 8. The length of the CDR3 is 16 residues. Germline CDR1 is LNHDA and CDR2 is SQIVND (reference sequence).

The chain is built from TRBV2 and TRBJ2-4, with D unclear. Germline V gene lookup returns CDR1 SNHLY and CDR2 FYNNEI. V lost 2 bases and J lost 4, with 9 bases in between. This CDR3 is 14 amino acids long. DNA of the CDR3: TGTGCCAGCAGTGAATTTGTACAGAAAAACATTCAGTACTTC. This codes for CASSEFVQKNIQYF.

V and J are TRBV5-4 and TRBJ1-3; D is unresolved. Per the germline V gene, CDR1 is SGHNT and CDR2 is YYREEE (reference sequence). Trimming took 0 bases from V and 4 from J, leaving 11 bases between them. CDR3 size: 15 residues. DNA of the CDR3: TGTGCCAGCAGCTTGGACGGCCCTAGAGGAAACACCATATATTTT. This translates into CASSLDGPRGNTIYF.

The V and J genes are TRBV2 and TRBJ1-3, with 9 bases matching TRBD1. J gave up 2 bases and V 7 bases, and 3 bases lay outside the gene matches. Germline V CDR1 and CDR2: SNHLY, FYNNEI. The CDR3 spans 14 residues. The CDR3 region has the DNA TGTGCCAGCACATGGACAGGGGCTGGAAACACCATATATTTT. Residues: CASTWTGAGNTIYF.

The chain employs TRBV29-1 and TRBJ1-2, with 7 nucleotides matching TRBD1. V gave up 5 bases and J gave up 2 bases; unmatched junction bases: 5. Germline CDR1 and CDR2: SQVTM and ANQGSEA. CDR3 size: 13 residues. CDR3 sequence: CSVSDRENYGYTF. The CDR3, as DNA: TGCAGCGTTTCTGACAGGGAGAACTATGGCTACACCTTC.

In this sample, this clone turned up once. V and J are TRBV2 and TRBJ1-4; no clear D gene. The germline V gene has CDR1 SNHLY and CDR2 FYNNEI. Trimming removed 1 base from V and 6 bases from J, with 15 bases in between. The CDR3 consists of 16 residues. In DNA, the CDR3 is TGTGCCAGCAGTGAAGTTCAGAGACACGGGGATGAAAAACTGTTTTTT. It is translated as CASSEVQRHGDEKLFF.

The V call is TRBV19, the J call TRBJ1-6, with TRBD1 identical over 10 bases. CDR1 LNHDA and CDR2 SQIVND come from the germline V gene (reference sequence). The V and J ends lost 5 bases and 9 bases, in that order; junction bases with no gene match: 16. This CDR3 has 18 residues. In DNA, the CDR3 is TGTGCCAGTAGTCCCTCGGGACAGGGGCCCGGTGGGATTTCACCCCTCCACTTT. Its translation: CASSPSGQGPGGISPLHF.

The chain is built from TRBV5-6 and TRBJ1-2; D is unclear. The CDR3 spans 14 residues. Trimming took 0 bases from V and 13 from J, leaving 19 bases between them. Germline V gene lookup returns CDR1 SGHDT and CDR2 YYEEEE. In DNA, the CDR3 is TGTGCCAGCAGCTTGGGTGTAAACAGCCTCTCCCTCACCTTC. Residues: CASSLGVNSLSLTF.

The chain has TRBV14 and TRBJ1-1, with TRBD1 matching 9 bases. Germline loops: CDR1 SGHDN, CDR2 FVKESK. This CDR3 comprises 13 residues. J lost 9 bases, V lost 4 bases, and 6 bases had no gene match. CDR3 region: CASSLWDRAQAFF. In DNA form, the CDR3 reads TGTGCCAGCAGCCTTTGGGACAGGGCTCAAGCTTTCTTT.

This clone appeared a single time. This chain joins TRBV18 and TRBJ2-2; D may be TRBD2 (6 bases). Trimming cost V 8 bases and J 5 bases, with 18 bases left between them. The CDR3 contains 15 residues. Germline CDR1 KGHSH, CDR2 LQKENI. The CDR3 region is CASRVPGLGTGELFF. CDR3 sequence (DNA): TGTGCCAGCCGGGTACCGGGACTCGGTACCGGGGAGCTGTTTTTT.

J is TRBJ2-7 and V is TRBV4-2; the match to TRBD2 covers 7 bases. The CDR3 extends over 14 amino acids. The junction had 9 bases not matched to a gene; V was cut back by 4 bases and J by 6 bases. The germline gives CDR1 LGHNA, CDR2 YNFKEQ. The CDR3 coding sequence is TGTGCCAGCAGCCCTGGACTAGTAGAGCTCGAGCAGTACTTC. Its translation: CASSPGLVELEQYF.

Concerning this clone: A junction end diverges from the germline sequence, so it may reflect a read error. The chain links TRBV29-1 to TRBJ2-7, with 8 positions matching TRBD1. Germline V gene sequence: CDR1 SQVTM, CDR2 ANQGSEA. The CDR3 extends over 14 amino acids. CDR3 in amino acids: CSVRSRQGSCEQYF. The CDR3 DNA reads as TGCAGCGTAAGGAGCCGACAGGGGTCCTGCGAGCAGTACTTC.

The rearrangement joins TRBV18 to TRBJ2-7; 11 bases agree with TRBD1. Per germline, CDR1 KGHSH and CDR2 LQKENI. This CDR3 contains 19 residues. J lost 6 bases, V lost 0 bases, and 16 bases had no gene match. CDR3 residues: CASSPPGTGGTRTTREQYF. The CDR3 region has the DNA TGTGCCAGCTCACCACCGGGGACAGGGGGGACTAGAACGACCCGCGAGCAGTACTTC.

Notes on this clone: Other DNA sequences from this sample encode an identical CDR3 as well. DNA of the CDR3: TGTGCCTGGAGAGGGGACAGGGATAACACTGAAGCTTTCTTT. This codes for CAWRGDRDNTEAFF. The chain carries TRBV30 and TRBJ1-1; 9 bases map to TRBD1. CDR1 GTSNPN and CDR2 SVGIG come from the germline V gene (reference sequence). The CDR3 is 14 amino acids. The trim removed 3 bases at V and 2 bases at J, leaving 4 bases unmatched.

The CDR3 DNA reads as TGTGCCAGCAGCGAACTAGGGACAGGGGGTCCGAGCACAGATACGCAGTATTTT. Amino acids: CASSELGTGGPSTDTQYF. V usage is TRBV9 and J usage is TRBJ2-3; TRBD1 agrees at 11 bases. J was trimmed by 0 bases and V by 3 bases; bases with no gene match: 9. Germline CDR1 and CDR2: SGDLS and YYNGEE. The CDR3 is made up of 18 amino acids.

The CDR3 bases are TGTGCCAGCAGCTTAGGACAGGGGGTAAAGGTGTGGGACACTGAAGCTTTCTTT. Protein: CASSLGQGVKVWDTEAFF. The genes are TRBV7-9 and TRBJ1-1; 9 bases match TRBD1. The V segment lost 1 base and the J segment 3 bases; nucleotides outside the gene matches: 12. Germline CDR1 SEHNR, CDR2 FQNEAQ (reference sequence). The CDR3 has 18 amino acids.

The V gene is TRBV6-1, the J gene TRBJ2-2, with TRBD2 matching 8 bases. The CDR3 contains 16 residues. V trimming: 3 bases; J trimming: 2 bases; junction bases outside the gene matches: 5. In germline, CDR1 is MNHNS, CDR2 SASEGT. DNA of the CDR3: TGTGCCAGCAGTGAGAATCTAGCGGGTAACACCGGGGAGCTGTTTTTT. Its translation: CASSENLAGNTGELFF.

This sequence joins TRBV11-2 and TRBJ1-3; D is unresolved. The V and J ends lost 5 bases and 0 bases respectively, with 11 bases between them. This CDR3 has 15 residues. The germline V gene has CDR1 SGHAT and CDR2 FQNNGV. CDR3 bases: TGTGCCAGCAGCACCTATGTGAGCTCTGGAAACACCATATATTTT. Translating it yields CASSTYVSSGNTIYF.

J is TRBJ1-4 and V is TRBV25-1; TRBD1 matches 8 bases. The V segment lost 3 bases and the J segment 7 bases; nucleotides outside the gene matches: 1. Germline-derived CDR1 and CDR2 are MGHDK and SYGVNS. The CDR3 totals 13 residues. This chain's CDR3 is CASSEQGAEKLFF. CDR3 bases: TGTGCCAGCAGTGAGCAGGGGGCTGAAAAACTGTTTTTT.

This sequence joins TRBV2 and TRBJ1-2, with a possible D match to TRBD1 (6 bases). The V end lost 5 bases, the J end lost 2 bases, and 9 bases lay between the germline ends. Germline values: CDR1 SNHLY, CDR2 FYNNEI. This CDR3 region has 13 residues. CDR3: CASSPTGNYGYTF. CDR3 coding DNA: TGTGCCAGCAGTCCCACAGGGAACTATGGCTACACCTTC.

The rearrangement links TRBV11-2 to TRBJ2-1; D is perhaps TRBD2 (6 bases). The CDR3 consists of 14 residues. Germline CDR1 is SGHAT and CDR2 is FQNNGV. The V and J ends lost 7 bases and 4 bases respectively, with 14 bases between them. CDR3 bases: TGTGCCAGCACCATCGGGGGTAATTACAATGAGCAGTTCTTC. This translates into CASTIGGNYNEQFF.

The chain uses TRBV2 and TRBJ2-5, with D uncertain. V gave up 6 bases and J gave up 0 bases, with 8 bases separating them. The length of the CDR3 is 13 residues. Germline assignment: CDR1 SNHLY and CDR2 FYNNEI. DNA for the CDR3: TGTGCCAGCAGATCCGGGTACCAAGAGACCCAGTACTTC. Protein: CASRSGYQETQYF.

The chain's CDR3 is CASSFGQGPGVTEAFF. CDR3 sequence (DNA): TGTGCCAGCAGCTTCGGACAGGGCCCCGGGGTCACTGAAGCTTTCTTT. This chain joins TRBV11-2 and TRBJ1-1; 8 positions agree with TRBD1. This CDR3 spans 16 amino acids. Germline lookup yields CDR1 SGHAT and CDR2 FQNNGV. V trimming: 3 bases; J trimming: 4 bases; junction bases outside the gene matches: 10.

The chain joins TRBV19 to TRBJ1-5, with D possibly matching TRBD1 (6 bases). Germline V gene data show CDR1 as LNHDA and CDR2 as SQIVND (reference sequence). V dropped 6 bases and J dropped 0 bases, with 12 bases sitting between them. This CDR3 has 15 amino acids. In DNA form, the CDR3 reads TGTGCCAGTAGCAGACAGGATCTTAGCAATCAGCCCCAGCATTTT. Its protein product is CASSRQDLSNQPQHF.

The chain uses TRBV7-4 and TRBJ2-7, with 7 positions matching TRBD1. This CDR3 region has 19 residues. Germline V gene sequence: CDR1 SGHVT, CDR2 SQSDAQ. V lost 1 base, J lost 2 bases, and 17 bases stayed unmatched. The CDR3 DNA follows: TGTGCCAGCAGCTTAGAGGGGGCCGTGGGCAGGGAGATTCCCTACGAGCAGTACTTC. It specifies CASSLEGAVGREIPYEQYF. Complete variable domain (other parts from reference TRBV7-4 and TRBJ2-7): GAGVSQSPRYKVAKRGRDVALRCDSISGHVTLYWYRQTLGQGSEVLTYSQSDAQRDKSGRPSGRFSAERPERSVSTLKIQRTEQGDSAVYLCASSLEGAVGREIPYEQYFGPGTRLTVT.

The rearrangement links TRBV9 to TRBJ2-2; unclear D gene. The length of the CDR3 is 13 residues. V lost 4 bases, J lost 7 bases, and 11 bases lay in between. The V gene's germline CDR1 is SGDLS and CDR2 YYNGEE. The DNA for the CDR3 is TGTGCCAGCAGCTCCGGTTCCCACGGGGAGCTGTTTTTT. Its translation: CASSSGSHGELFF.

This clone was seen more than once but under ten times. The chain combines TRBV9 with TRBJ2-5; possible D gene TRBD1, 6 bases. V lost 4 bases and J 2 bases, leaving 18 bases between the germline ends. CDR3 length: 16 residues. The V gene's germline CDR1 is SGDLS and CDR2 YYNGEE. The CDR3 sequence: CASSSSLGHFQETQYF. The CDR3 nucleotides read TGTGCCAGCAGCTCCTCCCTGGGACACTTTCAAGAGACCCAGTACTTC. The whole variable domain, filled in from reference TRBV9 and TRBJ2-5, reads DSGVTQTPKHLITATGQRVTLRCSPRSGDLSVYWYQQSLDQGLQFLIQYYNGEERAKGNILERFSAQQFPDLHSELNLSSLELGDSALYFCASSSSLGHFQETQYFGPGTRLLVL.

This clone came up once. J is TRBJ1-1 and V is TRBV7-9; TRBD1 is a possible D gene (6 bases). The germline V and J ends were trimmed by 6 bases and 1 base, with 15 bases remaining between them. The CDR3 has 15 amino acids. The germline V gene encodes CDR1 SEHNR and CDR2 FQNEAQ (reference sequence). The chain's CDR3 is CASRRRGGRNTEAFF. The DNA for the CDR3 is TGTGCCAGCAGGCGGCGGGGGGGCCGGAACACTGAAGCTTTCTTT.

This clone was counted once. This chain links TRBV19 with TRBJ2-6; 10 bases agree with TRBD1. Germline loops: CDR1 LNHDA, CDR2 SQIVND (reference sequence). There are 18 residues in the CDR3. With V trimmed by 3 bases and J by 0 bases, 5 bases remained unmatched. Here the CDR3 reads CASSIRQGAISGANVLTF. Here the CDR3 DNA reads TGTGCCAGTAGTATTCGACAGGGGGCCATCTCTGGGGCCAACGTCCTGACTTTC.

The genes are TRBV5-1 and TRBJ1-1, with unresolved D. V gave up 5 bases and J gave up 6 bases, with 8 bases separating them. Germline CDR1 and CDR2: SGHRS and YFSETQ. This CDR3 comprises 11 residues. The CDR3 spells CASRLSAEAFF. In DNA form, the CDR3 reads TGCGCCAGCAGGCTGAGCGCTGAAGCTTTCTTT.